The entry below gives a single T cell receptor beta chain sequence along with its context. The data stem from a study of blood T cell repertoires in COVID-19. Across the whole study: Researchers got acute and convalescent COVID-19 samples from the United States, Italy and Spain.

In the source study's methods: Using reference gene primer amplification, nucleated cell counts were estimated. Repertoires were generated with immunoSEQ multiplex PCR, while TCRdb's copy carries only in-frame clones and drops some. The V and J calls and clone size are taken from that table; D and trimming were inferred from the DNA. Among around 400,000 clones listed, about 87% were seen once. The CDR3 loop spans 11 amino acids. V gave up 5 bases and J gave up 2 bases, with 7 bases separating them. CDR1 is GTSNPN, CDR2 SVGIG, per germline (reference sequence). Sequenced input: peripheral blood. This TCR was sampled from a woman aged 55-69 years with COVID-19, enrolled during active disease. The chain joins TRBV30 to TRBJ2-7; D might be TRBD1 (6 bases). For the CDR3, the DNA is TGTGCCTGGGACAGGACCTACGAGCAGTACTTC. Its translation is CAWDRTYEQYF.